This T cell receptor (beta chain) appears in the sequencing data of a study of blood T cell repertoires in COVID-19. Across the study: PBMCs, B-cell-depleted T cells, or T cells provided the cDNA or gDNA that made up the material.

Source study methods: Amplification of reference gene primers was used by the study to estimate nucleated cell counts. The assay was immunoSEQ multiplex PCR, and TCRdb's table has in-frame clones only and misses some. D and trimming come from the DNA, and the V and J calls and clone size come from that table. The sample carries a few hundred thousand clones, roughly four fifths recorded once. The sample taken for sequencing was PBMCs or T cells enriched from blood (not recorded which). This TCR came from a man in his forties or fifties who had recovered from COVID-19.

The CDR3 protein is CASSREGQVKTDTQYF. For the CDR3, the DNA is TGTGCCAGCAGCCGTGAGGGACAGGTAAAGACAGATACGCAGTATTTT. This rearrangement joins TRBV11-3 to TRBJ2-3; 8 nucleotides match TRBD1. Looked up from germline, CDR1 is SGHNT and CDR2 is YENEEA. There are 16 residues in the CDR3. V lost 5 bases, J lost 3 bases, and 10 bases stayed unmatched.